Shown below are 21 T cell receptor beta chains from a single sample sequenced in a study of blood T cell repertoires in COVID-19. TCRdb keeps only in-frame clones here, not all; method: immunoSEQ multiplex PCR. The sample lists roughly 150,000 clones, over 75% occurring once. The sequencing input was peripheral blood. These receptors were taken from a man aged 70-80 years with acute or convalescent COVID-19.

The sample holds one count of this clone. This chain connects TRBV6-1 to TRBJ2-3, with 8 bases aligning to TRBD1. CDR1 and CDR2 (germline): MNHNS, SASEGT. The CDR3 covers 14 residues. With 2 bases clipped from V and 3 bases from J, the junction kept 1 base outside the gene matches. This CDR3 is CASSERDRTDTQYF. The CDR3 region has the DNA TGTGCCAGCAGTGAAAGGGACAGGACAGATACGCAGTATTTT.

The rearrangement joins TRBV5-1 to TRBJ2-7; TRBD1 might be the D (5 bases). Germline CDR1 is SGHRS and CDR2 is YFSETQ. Trimming left V 0 bases short and J 5 bases short, with 12 bases between. The CDR3 extends over 14 amino acids. CDR3 nucleotides: TGCGCCAGCAGCTTGGTTGCAGGGAACCACGAGCAGTACTTC. It yields the protein CASSLVAGNHEQYF.

This clone was seen once. The chain links TRBV6-2 or TRBV6-3 to TRBJ2-3; D perhaps matches TRBD1 (5 bases). The CDR3 runs to 16 residues. Germline CDR1 reads MNHEY; CDR2 reads SVGEGT. Deletions cut 4 bases from V and 2 bases from J, with 16 bases between. This CDR3 reads CASSLGARGSTDTQYF. In DNA, the CDR3 is TGTGCCAGCAGTTTAGGGGCCAGAGGTTCCACAGATACGCAGTATTTT.

This clone was observed a handful of times. The chain carries TRBV27 and TRBJ2-1; D is possibly TRBD2 (6 bases). Trimming took off 2 bases at V and 0 bases at J, with 17 bases between the two ends. Per germline, CDR1 MNHEY and CDR2 SMNVEV (reference sequence). The CDR3 is 18 amino acids. In DNA form, the CDR3 reads TGTGCCAGCAGTTTACGGGAGCAGCGGAGCATCTCCTACAATGAGCAGTTCTTC. It specifies CASSLREQRSISYNEQFF.

The rearrangement uses TRBV18 and TRBJ1-3, with 8 bases that match TRBD1. The junction had 10 bases not matched to a gene; V was cut back by 3 bases and J by 0 bases. Per germline, CDR1 KGHSH and CDR2 LQKENI. The CDR3 consists of 18 residues. The CDR3, as DNA: TGTGCCAGCTCACCCCCAGGGGGCGCTGGAAACTCTGGAAACACCATATATTTT. Encoded protein: CASSPPGGAGNSGNTIYF.

CDR3 bases: TGTGCCAGCAGTTCGGGACAGGGGTTCGGTGGCTACACCTTC. Encoded protein: CASSSGQGFGGYTF. The V gene is TRBV28, the J gene TRBJ1-2; 10 bases fit TRBD1. Unmatched junction bases numbered 6, after V lost 4 bases and J lost 7 bases. The CDR3 loop spans 14 amino acids. Per the germline V gene, CDR1 is MDHEN and CDR2 is SYDVKM.

This clone was counted at least ten times. The chain links TRBV7-9 to TRBJ2-7; TRBD2 agrees at 13 bases. The CDR3 covers 15 residues. Germline-derived CDR1 and CDR2 are SEHNR and FQNEAQ (reference sequence). With V trimmed by 6 bases and J by 1 base, 3 bases remained unmatched. CDR3 coding DNA: TGTGCCAGCAGGGGACTAGCGGGAAATTCCTACGAGCAGTACTTC. Translating gives CASRGLAGNSYEQYF.

The chain is built from TRBV7-2 and TRBJ2-5, with 8 bases lining up with TRBD1. The ends lost 1 base at V and 5 bases at J; junction bases unmatched: 9. Germline CDR1 SGHTA, CDR2 FQGNSA. The CDR3 has 16 amino acids. CDR3 sequence: CASSLDGAGGWETQYF. The DNA for the CDR3 is TGTGCCAGCAGCTTAGACGGGGCAGGGGGCTGGGAGACCCAGTACTTC.

The chain carries TRBV11-2 and TRBJ1-1; 9 bases are shared with TRBD1. CDR3 size: 15 residues. Per the germline V gene, CDR1 is SGHAT and CDR2 is FQNNGV. Germline trimming cut 4 bases from V and 4 bases from J; bases unmatched to any gene: 7. CDR3 amino acids: CASSSETGGFTEAFF. The CDR3 DNA follows: TGTGCCAGCAGCTCGGAGACAGGGGGGTTCACTGAAGCTTTCTTT.

The CDR3 DNA follows: TGTGCCAGCAGTGAACGTCCCGGGAACACTGAAGCTTTCTTT. As protein: CASSERPGNTEAFF. This chain uses TRBV6-1 with TRBJ1-1; D remains ambiguous. The CDR3 is 14 amino acids. CDR1 is MNHNS, CDR2 SASEGT, per germline. V was trimmed by 2 bases and J by 1 base, leaving 8 bases between them.

The chain has TRBV30 and TRBJ2-1; 7 bases are shared with TRBD2. The CDR3 runs to 11 residues. V was clipped by 8 bases and J by 4 bases; unmatched bases: 2. From germline, CDR1 is GTSNPN and CDR2 SVGIG (reference sequence). The CDR3 DNA follows: TGTGCCGGGCGGGAGTACAATGAGCAGTTCTTC. As protein: CAGREYNEQFF.

The genes are TRBV12-5 and TRBJ1-1, with 7 bases lining up with TRBD1. In germline, CDR1 is LGHNT, CDR2 FRNRAP. This CDR3 comprises 15 residues. V lost 5 bases, J lost 1 base, and 7 bases stayed unmatched. The CDR3 loop reads CASGPDRVANTEAFF. Written as DNA, the CDR3 is TGTGCTAGTGGTCCAGACAGGGTGGCGAACACTGAAGCTTTCTTT.

V and J are TRBV14 and TRBJ2-5; a possible D gene is TRBD2 (6 bases). Germline-derived CDR1 and CDR2 are SGHDN and FVKESK. The CDR3 is 16 amino acids. V was clipped by 0 bases and J by 4 bases, with 15 bases between them. The CDR3 bases are TGTGCCAGCAGCCAAGATCCAGTCCGGGGGAGAGAGACCCAGTACTTC. It translates to CASSQDPVRGRETQYF. Filled out from reference TRBV14 and TRBJ2-5, the complete variable domain reads EAGVTQFPSHSVIEKGQTVTLRCDPISGHDNLYWYRRVMGKEIKFLLHFVKESKQDESGMPNNRFLAERTGGTYSTLKVQPAELEDSGVYFCASSQDPVRGRETQYFGPGTRLLVL.

This clone was counted only a few times. The gene calls are TRBV2 and TRBJ2-3; D is possibly TRBD2 (5 bases). CDR1 SNHLY and CDR2 FYNNEI come from the germline V gene. The CDR3 extends over 11 amino acids. Trimming took 11 bases from V and 6 from J, leaving 12 bases between them. The CDR3 nucleotides read TGTGCCCGGGGAGAGAGGGATACGCAGTATTTT. It codes for CARGERDTQYF.

This chain links TRBV19 with TRBJ2-1, with D maybe TRBD2 (6 bases). Germline CDR1 and CDR2: LNHDA and SQIVND (reference sequence). This CDR3 contains 16 residues. Trimming shortened V by 7 bases and J by 1 base, and 17 bases separated the two germline ends. For the CDR3, the DNA is TGTGCCAGTACCCGGGAGTTGGGGCCTTCCTACAATGAGCAGTTCTTC. This sequence encodes CASTRELGPSYNEQFF.

This clone was recorded a few times. The V gene is TRBV15, the J gene TRBJ1-3, with 7 bases aligning to TRBD1. The germline V gene encodes CDR1 LNHNV and CDR2 YYDKDF (reference sequence). Trimming cost V 0 bases and J 4 bases; bases outside gene matches: 6. CDR3 size: 16 residues. CDR3 nucleotide sequence: TGTGCCACCAGCAGAGATTTGGCAGGGGGAGGAAACACCATATATTTT. It codes for CATSRDLAGGGNTIYF. Based on the CDR3 plus reference TRBV15 and TRBJ1-3, the full variable domain is DAMVIQNPRYQVTQFGKPVTLSCSQTLNHNVMYWYQQKSSQAPKLLFHYYDKDFNNEADTPDNFQSRRPNTSFCFLDIRSPGLGDTAMYLCATSRDLAGGGNTIYFGEGSWLTVV.

This clone occurred a few times. The V gene is TRBV4-1, the J gene TRBJ1-4; possibly TRBD1 for D (6 bases). Germline V gene lookup returns CDR1 MGHRA and CDR2 YSYEKL. V lost 2 bases and J lost 8, with 15 bases in between. The CDR3 loop spans 15 amino acids. CDR3 region: CASSQPLTGGEKLFF. CDR3 nucleotide sequence: TGCGCCAGCAGCCAACCCCTGACAGGAGGAGAAAAACTGTTTTTT.

The sample holds a few counts of this clone. V is TRBV28 and J is TRBJ2-5, with D perhaps matching TRBD2 (5 bases). V dropped 6 bases and J dropped 2 bases, with 10 bases sitting between them. The CDR3 contains 13 residues. CDR1 is MDHEN and CDR2 is SYDVKM in the germline V gene. Here the CDR3 DNA reads TGTGCCAGCAGCAACGGCGGGCAAGAGACCCAGTACTTC. Amino acid sequence: CASSNGGQETQYF. Looking up the rest from reference TRBV28 and TRBJ2-5 gives the full variable domain: DVKVTQSSRYLVKRTGEKVFLECVQDMDHENMFWYRQDPGLGLRLIYFSYDVKMKEKGDIPEGYSVSREKKERFSLILESASTNQTSMYLCASSNGGQETQYFGPGTRLLVL.

The chain couples TRBV3-1 (or the pseudogene TRBV3-2) to TRBJ1-4; TRBD1 aligns across 12 bases. V dropped 4 bases and J dropped 5; count of bases not matched to a gene: 8. Germline V lookup: CDR1 LGHDT, CDR2 YNNKEL (reference sequence). This CDR3 has 17 residues. This CDR3 reads CASSLTGTGGFNEKLFF. As DNA, the CDR3 is TGTGCCAGCAGCCTAACCGGGACAGGGGGCTTCAATGAAAAACTGTTTTTT.

The V and J genes are TRBV6-2 or TRBV6-3 and TRBJ2-5; D not resolved. V lost 5 bases to trimming and J lost 0 bases, with 10 bases between them. Germline-derived CDR1 and CDR2 are MNHEY and SVGEGT. The length of the CDR3 is 14 residues. CDR3 DNA sequence: TGTGCCAGCAGTCTGGCTCCGTACCAAGAGACCCAGTACTTC. Amino acid sequence: CASSLAPYQETQYF.

This chain joins TRBV7-2 and TRBJ2-1; TRBD1 matches 10 bases. CDR3 size: 16 residues. V was clipped by 5 bases and J by 7 bases; unmatched bases: 11. The germline V gene has CDR1 SGHTA and CDR2 FQGNSA. CDR3 nucleotide sequence: TGTGCCAGCAGCCCCTTGCCGGGACAGGGGCGAAATGAGCAGTTCTTC. Translation gives CASSPLPGQGRNEQFF. The variable domain in full, with the rest retrieved from reference TRBV7-2 and TRBJ2-1, is GAGVSQSPSNKVTEKGKDVELRCDPISGHTALYWYRQSLGQGLEFLIYFQGNSAPDKSGLPSDRFSAERTGGSVSTLTIQRTQQEDSAVYLCASSPLPGQGRNEQFFGPGTRLTVL.